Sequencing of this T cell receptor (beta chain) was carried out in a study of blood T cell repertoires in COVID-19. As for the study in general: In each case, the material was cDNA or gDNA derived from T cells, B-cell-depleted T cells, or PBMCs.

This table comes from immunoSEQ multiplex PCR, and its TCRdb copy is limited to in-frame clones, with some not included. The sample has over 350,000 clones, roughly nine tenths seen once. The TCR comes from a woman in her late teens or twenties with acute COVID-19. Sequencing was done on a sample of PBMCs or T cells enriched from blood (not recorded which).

CDR3 DNA: TGTGCCAGCTCACCCTCGGACAGGGGGCCTCAAGAGACCCAGTACTTC. Amino acid sequence: CASSPSDRGPQETQYF. J is TRBJ2-5 and V is TRBV18, with TRBD1 matching over 11 bases. After removal of 3 bases from V and 2 bases from J, the junction contained 5 bases not matched to a gene. The CDR3 is 16 residues long. CDR1 KGHSH and CDR2 LQKENI come from the germline V gene.